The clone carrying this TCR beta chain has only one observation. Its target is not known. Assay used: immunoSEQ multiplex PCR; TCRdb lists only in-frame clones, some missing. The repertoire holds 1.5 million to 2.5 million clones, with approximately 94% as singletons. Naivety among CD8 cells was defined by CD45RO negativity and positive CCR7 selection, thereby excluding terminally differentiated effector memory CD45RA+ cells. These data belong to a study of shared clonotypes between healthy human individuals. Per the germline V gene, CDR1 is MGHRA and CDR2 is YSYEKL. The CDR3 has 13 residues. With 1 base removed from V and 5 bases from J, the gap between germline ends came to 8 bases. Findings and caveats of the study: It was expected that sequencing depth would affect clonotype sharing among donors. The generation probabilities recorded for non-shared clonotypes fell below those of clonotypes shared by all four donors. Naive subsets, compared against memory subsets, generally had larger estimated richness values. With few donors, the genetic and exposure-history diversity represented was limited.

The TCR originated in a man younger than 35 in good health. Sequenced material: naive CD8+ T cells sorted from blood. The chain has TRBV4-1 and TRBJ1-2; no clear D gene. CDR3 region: CASSQGGTYGYTF. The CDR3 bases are TGCGCCAGCAGCCAAGGCGGAACGTATGGCTACACCTTC.